One and the same sample provided the 27 T cell receptor beta chains below, sequenced in a study of cytomegalovirus exposure and HLA in healthy donors (dated by TCRdb to the late 2010s). Library prep was done by the immunoSEQ multiplex PCR assay. For the multiplex PCR, a mixture combining 60 forward primers for TCR Vbeta segments and 13 reverse primers for TCR Jbeta segments was used. TCRdb carries this immuneACCESS record with in-frame sequences only. Its versions omit some clonotypes, under half of them owing to an unresolved V gene in the studies checked, with the rest unexplained. This sample comprises about 170,000 clones, 76% of them detected only once. Around 0.71% of the sample lies in the top ten. The sequencing sample was made of PBMCs. Source of these receptors: a female donor in good health and CMV-seronegative.

V gene TRBV28 combines with J gene TRBJ1-2; weak D call: TRBD1 (6 bases). Trimming shortened V by 4 bases and J by 4 bases, and 19 bases separated the two germline ends. The CDR3 sequence is 16 residues long. Germline V gene lookup returns CDR1 MDHEN and CDR2 SYDVKM. The CDR3 reads CASSSGDKRSVYGYTF. The CDR3 bases are TGTGCCAGCAGTTCTGGGGACAAAAGATCCGTCTATGGCTACACCTTC.

V gene TRBV28 combines with J gene TRBJ2-7; maybe TRBD2 (6 bases). The CDR3 consists of 13 residues. The germline V gene has CDR1 MDHEN and CDR2 SYDVKM. Trimming stripped 6 bases from V and 3 bases from J, with 12 bases between. The CDR3 bases are TGTGCCAGCAGCCCCGGGAGTTTCTACGAGCAGTACTTC. Its translation: CASSPGSFYEQYF.

In nucleotides, the CDR3 is TGTGCCACGACGGGACAGCTTATACAGCCCCAGCATTTT. This sequence encodes CATTGQLIQPQHF. This chain links TRBV6-6 with TRBJ1-5; TRBD1 matches 7 bases. The CDR3 length is 13 residues. The ends lost 10 bases at V and 7 bases at J; junction bases unmatched: 10. Per the germline V gene, CDR1 is MNHNY and CDR2 is SVGAGI (reference sequence).

CDR3 amino acids: CASSQGQGFHEQFF. The CDR3 DNA reads as TGTGCCAGTAGTCAGGGACAGGGATTCCATGAGCAGTTCTTC. The rearrangement links TRBV19 to TRBJ2-1; 9 bases agree with TRBD1. CDR1 and CDR2 (germline): LNHDA, SQIVND (reference sequence). CDR3 length: 14 residues. The J segment lost 8 bases and the V segment lost 5 bases, leaving 7 bases of the junction unmatched.

The V call is TRBV7-3, the J call TRBJ2-3; 7 bases line up with TRBD2. Germline values: CDR1 SGHTA, CDR2 FQGTGA. Trimming took 5 bases from V and 6 from J; bases not matched to a gene: 20. The CDR3 covers 18 residues. The CDR3 reads CASSPSARTSREGDTQYF. The CDR3 region has the DNA TGTGCCAGCAGCCCATCCGCCCGGACCTCCAGGGAGGGGGATACGCAGTATTTT.

The chain carries TRBV28 and TRBJ1-2; 8 bases line up with TRBD1. After removal of 2 bases from V and 8 bases from J, the junction contained 10 bases not matched to a gene. CDR3 length equals 15 residues. CDR1 is MDHEN and CDR2 is SYDVKM in the germline V gene. CDR3 in DNA: TGTGCCAGCAGTTTACGGGTGAGGACAGGGCCCGGCTACACCTTC. Protein sequence: CASSLRVRTGPGYTF.

This clone was counted once. Written as DNA, the CDR3 is TGCGCCAGCAGCGCCGGGACTAGCGGGTACGAGCAGTACTTC. This gives the protein CASSAGTSGYEQYF. The V call is TRBV5-1, the J call TRBJ2-7; 12 nucleotides line up with TRBD2. The CDR3 is made up of 14 amino acids. CDR1 SGHRS and CDR2 YFSETQ come from the germline V gene. The junction had 3 bases not matched to a gene; V was cut back by 4 bases and J by 4 bases.

The chain recombines TRBV5-6 with TRBJ2-7, with D maybe TRBD1 (6 bases). The CDR3 has 13 amino acids. The V gene lost 5 bases and the J gene lost 7 bases, with 16 bases spanning the gap. Per germline, CDR1 SGHDT and CDR2 YYEEEE. The CDR3 DNA sequence: TGTGCCAGCAGACGTAACAGGGTGGGGGAGCAGTACTTC. This sequence encodes CASRRNRVGEQYF.

V and J are TRBV20-1 and TRBJ2-1; D is unclear. CDR3 length equals 10 residues. Looked up from germline, CDR1 is DFQATT and CDR2 is SNEGSKA (reference sequence). Trimming removed 6 bases at V and 10 bases at J, with 10 bases between. The CDR3 coding sequence is TGCAGTGCAAACCTAGAAGAGCAGTTCTTC. Its translation is CSANLEEQFF.

This sequence joins TRBV10-3 and TRBJ2-7; D is perhaps TRBD1 (5 bases). The CDR3 has 12 amino acids. The V gene's germline CDR1 is ENHRY and CDR2 SYGVKD. V gave up 4 bases and J gave up 7 bases, with 11 bases separating them. CDR3 coding DNA: TGTGCCATCAGTGGGCAGGGTTATGAGCAGTACTTC. Its translation is CAISGQGYEQYF.

This chain connects TRBV7-2 to TRBJ2-5; D might be TRBD2 (6 bases). CDR1 is SGHTA and CDR2 is FQGNSA in the germline V gene. The CDR3 loop spans 15 amino acids. Trimming left V 0 bases short and J 5 bases short, with 13 bases between. In DNA, the CDR3 is TGTGCCAGCAGCTTAGCGGGGGGACGTGTGGAGACCCAGTACTTC. Its translation is CASSLAGGRVETQYF.

The rearrangement uses TRBV11-1 and TRBJ2-1; no firm D call. With 0 bases removed from V and 4 bases from J, the gap between germline ends came to 10 bases. The germline CDR1 and CDR2 sequences are SGHAT and FQDESV (reference sequence). The CDR3 totals 15 residues. CDR3: CASSLAFETYNEQFF. The CDR3 DNA follows: TGTGCCAGCAGCTTAGCCTTCGAGACATACAATGAGCAGTTCTTC. Full variable domain (missing parts from reference TRBV11-1 and TRBJ2-1): EAEVAQSPRYKITEKSQAVAFWCDPISGHATLYWYRQILGQGPELLVQFQDESVVDDSQLPKDRFSAERLKGVDSTLKIQPAELGDSAMYLCASSLAFETYNEQFFGPGTRLTVL.

Only a few counts were recorded for this clone. The rearrangement uses TRBV18 and TRBJ2-2; D is possibly TRBD1 (5 bases). The length of the CDR3 is 15 residues. Trimming pared 6 bases from V and 1 base from J, leaving 12 bases between. Germline assignment: CDR1 KGHSH and CDR2 LQKENI. CDR3 nucleotides: TGTGCCAGCTCCCTTGTGGGGCAGAACACCGGGGAGCTGTTTTTT. This encodes CASSLVGQNTGELFF. The full variable domain, completed using reference TRBV18 and TRBJ2-2, is NAGVMQNPRHLVRRRGQEARLRCSPMKGHSHVYWYRQLPEEGLKFMVYLQKENIIDESGMPKERFSAEFPKEGPSILRIQQVVRGDSAAYFCASSLVGQNTGELFFGEGSRLTVL.

CDR3 nucleotides: TGTGCCAGTAGTATAGACTCCCTCCGGACAGGGGCCTACGAGCAGTACTTC. Translating gives CASSIDSLRTGAYEQYF. This chain connects TRBV19 to TRBJ2-7; 9 bases are a match to TRBD1. Germline CDR1 is LNHDA and CDR2 is SQIVND (reference sequence). The trim removed 0 bases at V and 2 bases at J, leaving 8 bases unmatched. The CDR3 sequence is 17 residues long.

The table lists this clone with a count of one. This rearrangement joins TRBV9 to TRBJ1-5; 7 bases are shared with TRBD1. CDR3 length: 16 residues. CDR1 is SGDLS, CDR2 YYNGEE, per germline. V dropped 0 bases and J dropped 6; count of bases not matched to a gene: 9. The CDR3 loop is CASSVDSRQGAQPQHF. The DNA for the CDR3 is TGTGCCAGCAGCGTAGACTCCCGACAGGGAGCTCAGCCCCAGCATTTT.

The chain links TRBV7-2 to TRBJ2-7; possible D gene TRBD2, 5 bases. V dropped 1 base and J dropped 2 bases, with 9 bases sitting between them. The CDR3 consists of 14 residues. CDR1 is SGHTA and CDR2 is FQGNSA in the germline V gene. In nucleotides, the CDR3 is TGTGCCAGCAGCTTAGGAGCGCGGGCCTACGAGCAGTACTTC. Protein product: CASSLGARAYEQYF.

CDR3 sequence (DNA): TGTGCCAGCAGGTCAAAAAGCCGGGCGTACGGGGAAGAGACCCAGTACTTC. Its translation is CASRSKSRAYGEETQYF. The gene calls are TRBV28 and TRBJ2-5, with TRBD2 as a possible D gene (5 bases). Looked up from germline, CDR1 is MDHEN and CDR2 is SYDVKM. CDR3 length: 17 amino acids. The V gene lost 6 bases and the J gene lost 3 bases, with 23 bases spanning the gap.

The V and J genes are TRBV28 and TRBJ2-3, with no clear D. The V gene lost 4 bases and the J gene lost 6 bases, with 8 bases spanning the gap. Germline CDR1 and CDR2: MDHEN and SYDVKM. The CDR3 loop spans 12 amino acids. The CDR3 is CASSSPLDTQYF. CDR3 sequence (DNA): TGTGCCAGCAGTTCTCCCTTGGATACGCAGTATTTT.

The chain combines TRBV5-4 with TRBJ2-5; TRBD1 agrees at 11 bases. This CDR3 has 16 residues. The junction had 11 bases not matched to a gene; V was cut back by 6 bases and J by 4 bases. Germline V gene sequence: CDR1 SGHNT, CDR2 YYREEE (reference sequence). The CDR3 sequence: CASTPRKGTGGETQYF. CDR3 nucleotides: TGTGCCAGCACCCCTCGTAAAGGGACAGGGGGAGAGACCCAGTACTTC.

This clone was seen just once. The chain combines TRBV5-1 with TRBJ2-1; no clear D gene. V was trimmed by 1 base and J by 0 bases, leaving 20 bases between them. Germline assignment: CDR1 SGHRS and CDR2 YFSETQ. This CDR3 spans 19 amino acids. The CDR3 loop reads CASSLLSFAPASSYNEQFF. The CDR3, as DNA: TGCGCCAGCAGCTTGTTGAGCTTCGCCCCCGCTAGCTCCTACAATGAGCAGTTCTTC.

The chain carries TRBV9 and TRBJ2-1; TRBD1 aligns across 8 bases. CDR3 length: 15 residues. Germline-derived CDR1 and CDR2 are SGDLS and YYNGEE. V trimming: 0 bases; J trimming: 4 bases; junction bases outside the gene matches: 3. The CDR3 DNA follows: TGTGCCAGCAGCGTAGAGGGACAGGATTACAATGAGCAGTTCTTC. Amino acid sequence: CASSVEGQDYNEQFF.

The V gene is TRBV5-6, the J gene TRBJ2-1; no firm D call. In germline, CDR1 is SGHDT, CDR2 YYEEEE. Trimming took off 4 bases at V and 0 bases at J, with 5 bases between the two ends. The CDR3 spans 13 residues. The CDR3 nucleotides are TGTGCCAGCAGCCTACCCTCCTACAATGAGCAGTTCTTC. As protein: CASSLPSYNEQFF.

This chain joins TRBV6-5 and TRBJ2-4; 11 bases line up with TRBD1. V lost 2 bases and J lost 12; bases outside the gene matches: 3. Germline lookup yields CDR1 MNHEY and CDR2 SVGAGI. This CDR3 region has 13 residues. CDR3 coding DNA: TGTGCCAGCAGTTACCGGGACAGGGGGAGTCAGTACTTC. Its translation: CASSYRDRGSQYF.

This clone came up once. The chain uses TRBV5-4 and TRBJ2-3, with D tentatively TRBD2 (6 bases). The CDR3 runs to 15 residues. Trimming pared 4 bases from V and 2 bases from J, leaving 14 bases between. Germline V gene lookup returns CDR1 SGHNT and CDR2 YYREEE (reference sequence). This chain's CDR3 is CASSLRDFLTDTQYF. CDR3 DNA: TGTGCCAGCAGCCTACGGGACTTTCTCACAGATACGCAGTATTTT.

J is TRBJ1-1 and V is TRBV9; TRBD1 matches 8 bases. The CDR3 extends over 15 amino acids. CDR1 SGDLS and CDR2 YYNGEE come from the germline V gene. With 3 bases clipped from V and 2 bases from J, the junction kept 6 bases outside the gene matches. The CDR3 here is CASSAGQGGNTEAFF. CDR3 DNA: TGTGCCAGCAGCGCAGGACAGGGAGGCAACACTGAAGCTTTCTTT.

Only one count was recorded for this clone. V is TRBV7-9 and J is TRBJ2-1, with TRBD2 matching over 10 bases. The J segment lost 7 bases and the V segment lost 3 bases, leaving 9 bases of the junction unmatched. The length of the CDR3 is 16 residues. Germline V CDR1 and CDR2: SEHNR, FQNEAQ (reference sequence). The CDR3, as DNA: TGTGCCAGCAGCTTCTCGCCTAGCGGGAGTAGTAATGAGCAGTTCTTC. Amino acids: CASSFSPSGSSNEQFF.

In its sample, this clone was seen a few times. The chain is built from TRBV7-9 and TRBJ2-1, with D possibly TRBD2 on 5 matching bases. The V gene's germline CDR1 is SEHNR and CDR2 FQNEAQ (reference sequence). CDR3 length: 17 residues. The V and J ends lost 1 base and 5 bases respectively, with 18 bases between them. CDR3 bases: TGTGCCAGCAGCTTAGGCAGCACTAGTTTGTTGAACAATGAGCAGTTCTTC. Residues: CASSLGSTSLLNNEQFF.